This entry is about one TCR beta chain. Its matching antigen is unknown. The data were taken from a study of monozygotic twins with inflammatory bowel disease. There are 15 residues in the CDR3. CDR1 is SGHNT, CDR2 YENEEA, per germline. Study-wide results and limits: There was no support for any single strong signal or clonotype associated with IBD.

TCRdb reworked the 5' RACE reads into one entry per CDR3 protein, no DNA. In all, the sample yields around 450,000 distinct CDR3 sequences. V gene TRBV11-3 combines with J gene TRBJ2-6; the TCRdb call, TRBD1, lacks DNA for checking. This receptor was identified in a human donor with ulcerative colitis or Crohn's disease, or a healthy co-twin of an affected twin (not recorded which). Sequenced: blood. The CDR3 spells CASSFGGPGANVLTF. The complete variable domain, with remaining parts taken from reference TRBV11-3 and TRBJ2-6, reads EAGVVQSPRYKIIEKKQPVAFWCNPISGHNTLYWYLQNLGQGPELLIRYENEEAVDDSQLPKDRFSAERLKGVDSTLKIQPAELGDSAVYLCASSFGGPGANVLTFGAGSRLTVL.